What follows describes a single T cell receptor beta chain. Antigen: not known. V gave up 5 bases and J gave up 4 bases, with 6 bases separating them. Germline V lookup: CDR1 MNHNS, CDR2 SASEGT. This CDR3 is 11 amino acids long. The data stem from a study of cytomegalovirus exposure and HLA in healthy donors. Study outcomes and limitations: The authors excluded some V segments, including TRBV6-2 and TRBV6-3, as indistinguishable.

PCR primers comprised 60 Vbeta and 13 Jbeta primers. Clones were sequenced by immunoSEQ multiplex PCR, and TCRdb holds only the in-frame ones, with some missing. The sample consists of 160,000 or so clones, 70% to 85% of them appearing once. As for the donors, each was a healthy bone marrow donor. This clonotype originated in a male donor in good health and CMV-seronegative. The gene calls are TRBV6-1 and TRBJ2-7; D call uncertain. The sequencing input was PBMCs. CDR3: CASSLTYEQYF. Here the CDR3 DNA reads TGTGCCAGCAGTCTGACATACGAGCAGTACTTC.